A single sample is the source of the 27 T cell receptor beta chains below, sequenced in a study of persistence of HIV-infected CD4 T cells. These receptors have no known antigen. The libraries were made with immunoSEQ version 4 in survey mode. Sequenced by immunoSEQ multiplex PCR; TCRdb stores in-frame clones only, minus some. Of around 24,000 clones listed, around 74% are singletons. Cells were stimulated with overlapping HIV-1 Gag 15-mer peptides. CD4+ T cells upregulating both CD40 ligand and CD69 were sorted as responding cells. Sequenced material: CD4+ T cells sorted from PBMCs after approximately 18-hour stimulation, taken from a patient who received antiretroviral therapy. These receptors all stem from an adult man with HIV who was CMV-seropositive.

This clone was counted a single time. V and J are TRBV5-1 and TRBJ2-3, with D possibly TRBD1 on 6 matching bases. Trimming removed 7 bases at V and 6 bases at J, with 18 bases between. The V gene's germline CDR1 is SGHRS and CDR2 YFSETQ. The CDR3 has 14 amino acids. CDR3: CASGSRGDGDTQYF. CDR3 nucleotide sequence: TGCGCCAGCGGTAGCAGGGGAGATGGGGATACGCAGTATTTT.

J is TRBJ1-2 and V is TRBV12-3 or TRBV12-4; D is unresolved. CDR3 length: 10 amino acids. V dropped 5 bases and J dropped 7 bases, with 5 bases sitting between them. The CDR3 DNA is TGTGCCAGCAGTCACCCTGGCTACACCTTC. Its translation is CASSHPGYTF.

The V call is TRBV6-5, the J call TRBJ2-2, with TRBD1 matching 9 bases. CDR3 size: 14 residues. The J segment lost 7 bases and the V segment lost 7 bases, leaving 7 bases of the junction unmatched. CDR1 MNHEY and CDR2 SVGAGI come from the germline V gene. Here the CDR3 reads CASIGTGIGGELFF. The CDR3 region has the DNA TGTGCCAGCATTGGGACAGGGATAGGCGGGGAGCTGTTTTTT.

The genes are TRBV28 and TRBJ2-4; 8 bases line up with TRBD1. The CDR3 is made up of 15 amino acids. Trimming at V came to 5 bases and at J to 5 bases, leaving 8 bases not matched to a gene. Germline loops: CDR1 MDHEN, CDR2 SYDVKM. The CDR3 here is CASSGGQGWENIQYF. CDR3 nucleotides: TGTGCCAGCAGTGGAGGACAGGGTTGGGAAAACATTCAGTACTTC.

This clone is termed medium-sized. The chain links TRBV7-9 to TRBJ1-6, with 7 bases lining up with TRBD1. CDR3 length equals 14 residues. The junction had 5 bases not matched to a gene; V was cut back by 6 bases and J by 6 bases. From germline, CDR1 is SEHNR and CDR2 FQNEAQ (reference sequence). CDR3 amino acids: CASSRGGSNSPLHF. The CDR3 region has the DNA TGTGCCAGCAGTAGAGGGGGCTCTAATTCACCCCTCCACTTT.

This clone was seen only a few times. The genes are TRBV2 and TRBJ1-1; D call uncertain. V was cut by 4 bases and J by 6 bases, with 6 bases left in between. The CDR3 runs to 11 residues. Germline lookup yields CDR1 SNHLY and CDR2 FYNNEI. The CDR3 nucleotides read TGTGCCAGCAGTGTCCGGTCTGAAGCTTTCTTT. Protein: CASSVRSEAFF.

This clone was seen only once. The chain employs TRBV7-8 and TRBJ1-1; 7 nucleotides align to TRBD1. The CDR3 runs 13 residues. Per germline, CDR1 SGHVS and CDR2 FQNEAQ. J gave up 10 bases and V 0 bases, and 5 bases lay outside the gene matches. The CDR3 region has the DNA TGTGCCAGCAGCTTAGCTCGGACAGGAGGAGCTTTCTTT. Amino acids: CASSLARTGGAFF.

This clone was counted only a few times. The chain has TRBV7-2 and TRBJ2-5, with D tentatively TRBD1 (6 bases). The germline V gene encodes CDR1 SGHTA and CDR2 FQGNSA. The CDR3 consists of 14 residues. V gave up 1 base and J gave up 2 bases, with 8 bases separating them. In DNA, the CDR3 is TGTGCCAGCAGCTTAGTCAGGGGACAAGAGACCCAGTACTTC. It encodes CASSLVRGQETQYF.

The DNA for the CDR3 is TGTGCCAGCAGCCTACGGGATCCCGAAATACGCACAGATACGCAGTATTTT. It yields the protein CASSLRDPEIRTDTQYF. The gene calls are TRBV9 and TRBJ2-3, with D perhaps matching TRBD2 (5 bases). CDR1 SGDLS and CDR2 YYNGEE come from the germline V gene. There are 17 residues in the CDR3. The germline V and J ends were trimmed by 4 bases and 1 base, with 19 bases remaining between them.

This chain uses TRBV19 with TRBJ2-5, with D tentatively TRBD1 (6 bases). V was cut by 5 bases and J by 4 bases, with 14 bases left in between. The germline gives CDR1 LNHDA, CDR2 SQIVND (reference sequence). There are 14 residues in the CDR3. The CDR3 DNA is TGTGCCAGTAGTCAGGGGCGCGTAGGAGAGACCCAGTACTTC. Residues: CASSQGRVGETQYF.

This clone was picked up one time. This chain joins TRBV28 and TRBJ2-3; no reliable D call. The CDR3 totals 19 residues. Trimming shortened V by 2 bases and J by 2 bases, and 23 bases separated the two germline ends. Germline V lookup: CDR1 MDHEN, CDR2 SYDVKM. CDR3 sequence (DNA): TGTGCCAGCAGTTTAGCCCCTCGTAGGGCCTATTCGTACACAGATACGCAGTATTTT. It specifies CASSLAPRRAYSYTDTQYF.

The rearrangement joins TRBV10-1 to TRBJ2-1; a possible D gene is TRBD1 (6 bases). V dropped 4 bases and J dropped 10 bases, with 14 bases sitting between them. The length of the CDR3 is 13 residues. Germline V CDR1 and CDR2: WNHNN, SYGVQD (reference sequence). The CDR3 here is CASSGWGRGEQFF. Written as DNA, the CDR3 is TGCGCCAGCAGTGGGTGGGGGCGCGGGGAGCAGTTCTTC.

This clone was found once. The chain combines TRBV7-6 with TRBJ2-2; perhaps TRBD1 as D (7 bases). Germline values: CDR1 SGHVS, CDR2 FNYEAQ. There are 16 residues in the CDR3. The V gene lost 5 bases and the J gene lost 0 bases, with 13 bases spanning the gap. CDR3 region: CASSPRDRTNTGELFF. The CDR3 DNA is TGTGCCAGCAGCCCGCGGGACAGAACGAACACCGGGGAGCTGTTTTTT.

This chain connects TRBV6-5 to TRBJ1-1, with TRBD1 matching over 8 bases. Germline V gene data show CDR1 as MNHEY and CDR2 as SVGAGI. The junction had 8 bases not matched to a gene; V was cut back by 4 bases and J by 10 bases. The CDR3 has 13 amino acids. The CDR3 nucleotides read TGTGCCAGCAGTTCCGCGGACAGGGTGGGAGCTTTCTTT. Amino acids: CASSSADRVGAFF.

This clone was detected only a few times. The chain is built from TRBV5-4 and TRBJ2-3; 7 nucleotides agree with TRBD1. This CDR3 spans 15 amino acids. With 4 bases clipped from V and 4 bases from J, the junction kept 9 bases outside the gene matches. CDR1 SGHNT and CDR2 YYREEE come from the germline V gene (reference sequence). CDR3 bases: TGTGCCAGCAGCCCAAGGGGGCTCGCCGCAGATACGCAGTATTTT. Protein: CASSPRGLAADTQYF.

The gene calls are TRBV11-3 and TRBJ1-1; a possible D gene is TRBD1 (5 bases). Germline loops: CDR1 SGHNT, CDR2 YENEEA. The V end lost 3 bases, the J end lost 1 base, and 9 bases lay between the germline ends. This CDR3 comprises 14 residues. The CDR3 reads CASSLDGGNTEAFF. In nucleotides, the CDR3 is TGTGCCAGCAGCTTGGATGGGGGGAACACTGAAGCTTTCTTT. Full variable domain (remainder filled in from reference TRBV11-3 and TRBJ1-1): EAGVVQSPRYKIIEKKQPVAFWCNPISGHNTLYWYLQNLGQGPELLIRYENEEAVDDSQLPKDRFSAERLKGVDSTLKIQPAELGDSAVYLCASSLDGGNTEAFFGQGTRLTVV.

The rearrangement uses TRBV4-1 and TRBJ1-6; no clear D gene. Per the germline V gene, CDR1 is MGHRA and CDR2 is YSYEKL. The CDR3 sequence is 19 residues long. Trimming took off 0 bases at V and 5 bases at J, with 20 bases between the two ends. The CDR3 bases are TGCGCCAGCAGCCAAGATCTGTTCGGCCTTCAAAAGGATAATTCACCCCTCCACTTT. Its protein is CASSQDLFGLQKDNSPLHF.

This sequence joins TRBV30 and TRBJ1-6; D is uncertain. The CDR3 extends over 19 amino acids. Trimming removed 0 bases at V and 7 bases at J, with 25 bases between. CDR1 is GTSNPN, CDR2 SVGIG, per germline (reference sequence). The CDR3 sequence: CAWSVLGVGLSPDNSPLHF. In DNA, the CDR3 is TGTGCCTGGAGTGTTTTAGGAGTCGGTCTCTCCCCGGACAATTCACCCCTCCACTTT.

The chain links TRBV2 to TRBJ2-7; D perhaps matches TRBD2 (6 bases). Germline loops: CDR1 SNHLY, CDR2 FYNNEI. The CDR3 length is 12 residues. Deletions cut 4 bases from V and 2 bases from J, with 6 bases between. CDR3 region: CASSGEAYEQYF. CDR3 nucleotides: TGTGCCAGCAGTGGGGAGGCCTACGAGCAGTACTTC.

This clone has a handful of counts. This chain links TRBV7-9 with TRBJ2-4; D possibly corresponds to TRBD2 (5 bases). The CDR3 is 18 amino acids. Germline loops: CDR1 SEHNR, CDR2 FQNEAQ (reference sequence). Trimming cost V 1 base and J 2 bases, with 18 bases left between them. The CDR3 region has the DNA TGTGCCAGCAGCTTAGGGACGGTTGGGAGTACAACCAAAAACATTCAGTACTTC. Its translation: CASSLGTVGSTTKNIQYF.

This chain joins TRBV4-2 and TRBJ2-2; D perhaps matches TRBD2 (7 bases). The CDR3 covers 17 residues. Trimming took off 4 bases at V and 0 bases at J, with 15 bases between the two ends. The germline V gene encodes CDR1 LGHNA and CDR2 YNFKEQ. The CDR3 DNA follows: TGTGCCAGCAGCCGTCCGGGGGCGGGGGCGAACACCGGGGAGCTGTTTTTT. Translated, it gives CASSRPGAGANTGELFF.

V usage is TRBV7-2 and J usage is TRBJ2-4, with 7 bases lining up with TRBD1. Germline trimming cut 1 base from V and 7 bases from J; bases unmatched to any gene: 10. The germline V gene encodes CDR1 SGHTA and CDR2 FQGNSA. The CDR3 consists of 16 residues. Here the CDR3 reads CASSLVGPVGGNIQYF. The CDR3 bases are TGTGCCAGCAGCTTAGTGGGGCCGGTAGGGGGCAACATTCAGTACTTC.

The rearrangement links TRBV11-3 to TRBJ2-2, with D uncertain. The germline V and J ends were trimmed by 1 base and 7 bases, with 13 bases remaining between them. This CDR3 is 15 amino acids long. CDR1 and CDR2 (germline): SGHNT, YENEEA. Here the CDR3 reads CASSLGRTEGGELFF. Here the CDR3 DNA reads TGTGCCAGCAGCTTAGGCCGAACAGAAGGCGGGGAGCTGTTTTTT.

Judged by abundance, this clone is medium-sized. The CDR3 DNA follows: TGTGCCAGCAGCAATAGCCAAGGTTCTTACAATGAGCAGTTCTTC. This gives the protein CASSNSQGSYNEQFF. This chain uses TRBV9 with TRBJ2-1, with unresolved D. The germline CDR1 and CDR2 sequences are SGDLS and YYNGEE. This CDR3 comprises 15 residues. V shed 4 bases and J shed 4 bases, with 15 bases lying between them.

This clone was observed a few times. The rearrangement uses TRBV6-1 and TRBJ2-4; 10 bases fit TRBD1. Germline trimming cut 2 bases from V and 2 bases from J; bases unmatched to any gene: 9. This CDR3 is 18 amino acids long. Germline values: CDR1 MNHNS, CDR2 SASEGT. The CDR3 here is CASSEWGGQGWTKNIQYF. In nucleotides, the CDR3 is TGTGCCAGCAGTGAATGGGGGGGACAGGGGTGGACCAAAAACATTCAGTACTTC.

This clone is classed as medium-sized. The genes are TRBV7-9 and TRBJ1-3; tentatively, D is TRBD1 (5 bases). Germline lookup yields CDR1 SEHNR and CDR2 FQNEAQ (reference sequence). Trimming shortened V by 5 bases and J by 3 bases, and 11 bases separated the two germline ends. The CDR3 length is 14 residues. Here the CDR3 DNA reads TGTGCCAGCAGCCCATGGGACGGTGGAAACACCATATATTTT. Protein sequence: CASSPWDGGNTIYF.

The genes are TRBV5-4 and TRBJ1-2; tentative D call: TRBD1 (6 bases). Germline lookup yields CDR1 SGHNT and CDR2 YYREEE (reference sequence). Deletions cut 4 bases from V and 0 bases from J, with 13 bases between. The CDR3 runs 15 residues. In DNA form, the CDR3 reads TGTGCCAGCAGCCACGCTCAGGGGTCTAACTATGGCTACACCTTC. This encodes CASSHAQGSNYGYTF.